The subject of this entry is one T cell receptor beta chain. The target antigen is unknown. Trimming took off 6 bases at V and 0 bases at J, with 15 bases between the two ends. Germline V gene data show CDR1 as MNHEY and CDR2 as SVGAGI. The CDR3 extends over 15 amino acids. The sample belongs to a study of PD-1 blockade in mismatch repair-deficient tumors. Overall study context: Patients had approximately 12 mismatch repair-deficient cancer types, all previously treated and progressing.

Using immunoSEQ multiplex PCR, the repertoire was profiled, and TCRdb retains in-frame clones only, with some absent. The sample lists tens of thousands of clones; roughly 80% were seen once. General observations from the study: Rapid post-treatment expansion, then contraction, generally preceding radiologic response, marked tumor-resident clones.

The sequenced sample was peripheral blood, obtained roughly 20 weeks after starting pembrolizumab. The origin of this receptor is an adult with mismatch repair-deficient cancer. This sequence joins TRBV6-5 and TRBJ2-7; unclear D gene. The CDR3: CASSPAHPSSYEQYF. CDR3 DNA: TGTGCCAGCAGCCCGGCCCACCCCAGCTCCTACGAGCAGTACTTC.